This T cell receptor beta chain appears in the sequencing data of a study of glioma-infiltrating T cells. Across the study: About 1.1 million peripheral T cells were targeted at roughly 4.5- to 11-fold coverage. Findings and limits, study-wide: Tissue and blood shared very few CDR3 sequences.

The junction had 4 bases not matched to a gene; V was cut back by 4 bases and J by 9 bases. Germline lookup yields CDR1 LGHNA and CDR2 YNFKEQ. This CDR3 has 12 residues. This clonotype was found a few times. What it binds is unknown. Amplification of TCR alpha and beta CDR3 regions from RNA used iRepertoire nested multiplex PCR. TCRdb redid the calling of the multiplex PCR reads with MiXCR, one entry per CDR3 protein. This table holds approximately 400,000 distinct CDR3 sequences, roughly two fifths found once. The clonotype was recovered from a human donor with low-grade glioma or glioblastoma, undergoing nonglioma brain surgery, or in good health (not recorded which). The chain links TRBV4-2 to TRBJ1-1; TRBD1 aligns across 8 bases. Sequencing was done on a sample of glioma tissue, nonneoplastic brain tissue, or PBMCs (not recorded which). The CDR3: CASSPWTGQAFF. DNA for the CDR3: TGTGCCAGCAGCCCGTGGACAGGGCAAGCTTTCTTT.